The sample holds a few counts of the clone carrying this T cell receptor beta chain. The entry originates in a study of read filtering for tumor transcriptome and immune sequencing. Background on the study: Mean patient age was roughly 72 years, range roughly 40 to 85; roughly 18 male, 14 to 15 female. R-ISS stage counts were under 10 for I, 15 to 20 for II, 7 for III.

The library was built from about 400 ng RNA with molecular barcoded adaptors for alpha/delta and beta/gamma chains. Using its own MiXCR run on the reads, TCRdb lists one record per CDR3 protein. The table shows about 9,100 distinct CDR3 sequences, with about 16% occurring only once. The CDR3 has 14 amino acids. Germline lookup yields CDR1 SQVTM and CDR2 ANQGSEA. J was trimmed by 0 bases and V by 6 bases; bases with no gene match: 7. What was sequenced was a population of CD138-negative cells sorted from bone marrow. This chain uses TRBV29-1 with TRBJ1-1; 7 bases fit TRBD1. This receptor was taken from a donor at least 40 years old with multiple myeloma. The CDR3 loop reads CSVPAGQMNTEAFF. Here the CDR3 DNA reads TGCAGCGTCCCGGCGGGACAGATGAACACTGAAGCTTTCTTT.